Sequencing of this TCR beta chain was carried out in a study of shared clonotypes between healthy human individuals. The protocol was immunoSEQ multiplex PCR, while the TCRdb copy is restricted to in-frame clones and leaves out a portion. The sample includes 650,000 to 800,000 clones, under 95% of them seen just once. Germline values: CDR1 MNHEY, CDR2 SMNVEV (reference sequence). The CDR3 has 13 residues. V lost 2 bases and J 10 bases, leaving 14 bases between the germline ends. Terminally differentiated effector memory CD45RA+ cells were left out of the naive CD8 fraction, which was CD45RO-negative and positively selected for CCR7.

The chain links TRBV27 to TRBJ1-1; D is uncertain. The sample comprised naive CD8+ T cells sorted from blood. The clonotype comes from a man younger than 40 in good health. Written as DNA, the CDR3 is TGTGCCAGCAGTTTAGGCCACTTCGAGGGAGCTTTCTTT. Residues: CASSLGHFEGAFF.